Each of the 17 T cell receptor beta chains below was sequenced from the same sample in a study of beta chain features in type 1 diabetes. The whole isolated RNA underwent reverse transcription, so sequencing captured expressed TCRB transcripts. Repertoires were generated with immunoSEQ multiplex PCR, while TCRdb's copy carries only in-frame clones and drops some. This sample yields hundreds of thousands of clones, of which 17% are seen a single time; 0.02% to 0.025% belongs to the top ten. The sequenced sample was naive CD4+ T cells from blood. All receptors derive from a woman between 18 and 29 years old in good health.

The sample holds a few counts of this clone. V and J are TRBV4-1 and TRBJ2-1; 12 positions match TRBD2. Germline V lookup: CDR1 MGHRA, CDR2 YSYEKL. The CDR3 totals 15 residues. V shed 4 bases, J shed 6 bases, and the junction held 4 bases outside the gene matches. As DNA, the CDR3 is TGCGCCAGCAGCCGACTAGCGGGAGTAGGCAATGAGCAGTTCTTC. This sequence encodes CASSRLAGVGNEQFF.

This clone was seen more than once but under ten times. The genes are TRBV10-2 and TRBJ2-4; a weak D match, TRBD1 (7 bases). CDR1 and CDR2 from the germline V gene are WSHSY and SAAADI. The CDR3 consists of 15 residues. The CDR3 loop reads CGAAEAGGKGNIQYF. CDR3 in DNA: TGCGGGGCCGCCGAGGCAGGGGGGAAAGGGAACATTCAGTACTTC.

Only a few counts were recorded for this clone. Written as DNA, the CDR3 is TGTGCCAGCAGCTGCATTGGGGTCGGCGGGAGGGAAAACACCGGGGAGCTGTTTTTT. Encoded protein: CASSCIGVGGRENTGELFF. The chain uses TRBV11-3 and TRBJ2-2; 9 bases match TRBD2. The V and J ends lost 4 bases and 2 bases, in that order; junction bases with no gene match: 14. This CDR3 is built from 19 residues. From germline, CDR1 is SGHNT and CDR2 YENEEA.

CDR3 coding DNA: TGTGCCAGCGGATTGGGCGGCTCCTACGAGCAGTACTTC. Its translation is CASGLGGSYEQYF. This chain links TRBV28 with TRBJ2-7; no firm D call. Trimming pared 8 bases from V and 0 bases from J, leaving 11 bases between. Per the germline V gene, CDR1 is MDHEN and CDR2 is SYDVKM. The CDR3 has 13 amino acids.

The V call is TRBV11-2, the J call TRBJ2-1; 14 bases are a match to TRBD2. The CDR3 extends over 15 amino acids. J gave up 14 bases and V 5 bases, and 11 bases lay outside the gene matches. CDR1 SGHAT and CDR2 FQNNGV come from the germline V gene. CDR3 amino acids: CASSEGLAGVEVKFF. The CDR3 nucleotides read TGTGCCAGCAGCGAGGGACTAGCGGGAGTTGAGGTGAAGTTCTTC.

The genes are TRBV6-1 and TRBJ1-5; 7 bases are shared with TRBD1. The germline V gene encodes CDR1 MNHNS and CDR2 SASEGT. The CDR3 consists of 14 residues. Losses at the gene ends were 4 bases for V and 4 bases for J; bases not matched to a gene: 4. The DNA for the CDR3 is TGTGCCAGCAGTGGTCGACAGGGTAATCAGCCCCAGCATTTT. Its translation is CASSGRQGNQPQHF.

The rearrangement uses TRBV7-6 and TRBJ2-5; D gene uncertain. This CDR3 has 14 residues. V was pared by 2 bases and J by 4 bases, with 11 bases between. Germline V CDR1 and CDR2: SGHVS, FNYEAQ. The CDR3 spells CASSLFGGPETQYF. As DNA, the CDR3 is TGTGCCAGCAGCTTATTTGGCGGTCCAGAGACCCAGTACTTC. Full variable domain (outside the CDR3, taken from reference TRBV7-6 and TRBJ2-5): GAGVSQSPRYKVTKRGQDVALRCDPISGHVSLYWYRQALGQGPEFLTYFNYEAQQDKSGLPNDRFSAERPEGSISTLTIQRTEQRDSAMYRCASSLFGGPETQYFGPGTRLLVL.

DNA of the CDR3: TGTGCCACCAGCAGAGTCGGGGGAACCTACGAGCAGTACTTC. Translated: CATSRVGGTYEQYF. This rearrangement joins TRBV15 to TRBJ2-7; TRBD2 might be the D (6 bases). The germline CDR1 and CDR2 sequences are LNHNV and YYDKDF (reference sequence). The CDR3 runs 14 residues. The V end lost 1 base, the J end lost 2 bases, and 9 bases lay between the germline ends.

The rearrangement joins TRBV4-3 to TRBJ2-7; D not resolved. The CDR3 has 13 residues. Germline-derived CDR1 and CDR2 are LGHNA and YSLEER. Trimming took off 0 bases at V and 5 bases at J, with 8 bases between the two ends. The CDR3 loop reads CASSQDYGDEQYF. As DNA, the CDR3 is TGCGCCAGCAGCCAAGATTATGGGGACGAGCAGTACTTC.

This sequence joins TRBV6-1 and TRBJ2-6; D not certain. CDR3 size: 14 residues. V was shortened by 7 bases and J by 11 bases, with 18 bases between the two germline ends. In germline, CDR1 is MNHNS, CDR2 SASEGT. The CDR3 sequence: CASMTATPGDVLTF. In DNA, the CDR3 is TGTGCCAGCATGACGGCGACCCCTGGAGACGTCCTGACTTTC.

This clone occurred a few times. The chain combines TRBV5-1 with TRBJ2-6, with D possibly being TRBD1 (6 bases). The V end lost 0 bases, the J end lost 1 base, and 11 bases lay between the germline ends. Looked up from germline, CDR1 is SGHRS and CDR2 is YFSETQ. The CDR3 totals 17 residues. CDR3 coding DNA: TGCGCCAGCAGCTTGGAAGGACAGTTGTCTGGGGCCAACGTCCTGACTTTC. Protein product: CASSLEGQLSGANVLTF.

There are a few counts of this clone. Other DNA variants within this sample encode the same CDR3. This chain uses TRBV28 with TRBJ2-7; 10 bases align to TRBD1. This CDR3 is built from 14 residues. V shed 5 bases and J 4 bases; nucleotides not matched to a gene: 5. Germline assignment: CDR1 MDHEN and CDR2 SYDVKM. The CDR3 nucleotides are TGTGCCAGCAGTCTGACAGGGGGCTCGTACGAGCAGTACTTC. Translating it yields CASSLTGGSYEQYF.

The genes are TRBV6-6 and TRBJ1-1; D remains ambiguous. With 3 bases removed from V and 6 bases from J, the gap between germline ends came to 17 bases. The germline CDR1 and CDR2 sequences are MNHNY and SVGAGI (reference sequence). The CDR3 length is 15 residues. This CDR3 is CASSYGRASGAEAFF. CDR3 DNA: TGTGCCAGCAGTTATGGCCGGGCCTCCGGGGCTGAAGCTTTCTTT.

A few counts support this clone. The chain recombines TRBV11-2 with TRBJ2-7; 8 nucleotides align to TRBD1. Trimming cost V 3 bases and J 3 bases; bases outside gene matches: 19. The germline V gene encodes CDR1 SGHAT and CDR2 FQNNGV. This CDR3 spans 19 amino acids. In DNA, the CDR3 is TGTGCCAGCAGCTTCATACGGACAGGGTCAAATTCTAGACTCTACGAGCAGTACTTC. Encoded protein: CASSFIRTGSNSRLYEQYF.

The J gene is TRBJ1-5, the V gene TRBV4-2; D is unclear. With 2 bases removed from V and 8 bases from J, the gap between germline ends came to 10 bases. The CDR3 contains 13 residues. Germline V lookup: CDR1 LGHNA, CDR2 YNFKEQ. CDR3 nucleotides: TGTGCCAGCAGCCAACAGCTTTTAGAGCCCCAGCATTTT. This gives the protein CASSQQLLEPQHF.

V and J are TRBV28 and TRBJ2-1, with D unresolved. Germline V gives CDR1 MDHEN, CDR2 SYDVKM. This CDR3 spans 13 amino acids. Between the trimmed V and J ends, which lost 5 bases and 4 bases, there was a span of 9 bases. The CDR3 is CASSARGYNEQFF. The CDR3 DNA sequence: TGTGCCAGCAGTGCCCGTGGATACAATGAGCAGTTCTTC.

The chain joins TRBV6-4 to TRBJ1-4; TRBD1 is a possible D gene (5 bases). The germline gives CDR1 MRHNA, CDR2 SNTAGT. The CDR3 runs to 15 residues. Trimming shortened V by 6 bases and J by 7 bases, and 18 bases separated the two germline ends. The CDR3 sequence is CASRPSAGIGEKLFF. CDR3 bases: TGTGCCAGCAGGCCATCGGCAGGGATCGGTGAAAAACTGTTTTTT.